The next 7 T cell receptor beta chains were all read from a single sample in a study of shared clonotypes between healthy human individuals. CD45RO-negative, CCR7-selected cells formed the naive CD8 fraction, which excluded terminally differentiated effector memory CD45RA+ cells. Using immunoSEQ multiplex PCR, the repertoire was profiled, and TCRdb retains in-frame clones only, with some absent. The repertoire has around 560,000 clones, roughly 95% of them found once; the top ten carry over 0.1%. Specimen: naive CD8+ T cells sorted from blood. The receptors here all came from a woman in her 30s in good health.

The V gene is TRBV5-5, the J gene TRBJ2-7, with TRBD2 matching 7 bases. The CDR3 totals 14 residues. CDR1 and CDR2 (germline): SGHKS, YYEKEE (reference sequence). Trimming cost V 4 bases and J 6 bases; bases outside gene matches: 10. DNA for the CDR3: TGTGCCAGCAGCAGCGGCGGACTAGGCTCCGAGCAGTACTTC. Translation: CASSSGGLGSEQYF.

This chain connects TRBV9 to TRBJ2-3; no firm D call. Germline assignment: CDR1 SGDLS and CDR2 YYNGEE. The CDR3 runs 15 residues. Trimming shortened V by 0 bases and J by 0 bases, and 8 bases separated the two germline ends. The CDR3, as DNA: TGTGCCAGCAGCGTAGCGGCGGCTAGCACAGATACGCAGTATTTT. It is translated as CASSVAAASTDTQYF. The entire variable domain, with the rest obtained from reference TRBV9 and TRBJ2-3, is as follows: DSGVTQTPKHLITATGQRVTLRCSPRSGDLSVYWYQQSLDQGLQFLIQYYNGEERAKGNILERFSAQQFPDLHSELNLSSLELGDSALYFCASSVAAASTDTQYFGPGTRLTVL.

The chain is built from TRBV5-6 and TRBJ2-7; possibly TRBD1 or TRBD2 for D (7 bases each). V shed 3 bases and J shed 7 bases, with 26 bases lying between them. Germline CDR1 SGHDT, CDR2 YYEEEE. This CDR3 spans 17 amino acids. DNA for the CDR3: TGTGCCAGCAGCTCCCCAACCGGGGGAGGGGGCTTCGAAGAGCAGTACTTC. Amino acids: CASSSPTGGGGFEEQYF.

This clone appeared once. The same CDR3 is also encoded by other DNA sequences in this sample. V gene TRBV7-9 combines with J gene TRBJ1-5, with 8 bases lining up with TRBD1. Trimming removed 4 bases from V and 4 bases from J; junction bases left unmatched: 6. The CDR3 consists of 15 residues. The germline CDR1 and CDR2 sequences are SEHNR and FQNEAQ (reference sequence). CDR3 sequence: CASSSGQGGNQPQHF. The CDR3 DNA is TGTGCCAGCAGCTCCGGACAGGGTGGGAATCAGCCCCAGCATTTT. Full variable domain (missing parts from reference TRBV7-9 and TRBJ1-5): DTGVSQNPRHKITKRGQNVTFRCDPISEHNRLYWYRQTLGQGPEFLTYFQNEAQLEKSRLLSDRFSAERPKGSFSTLEIQRTEQGDSAMYLCASSSGQGGNQPQHFGDGTRLSIL.

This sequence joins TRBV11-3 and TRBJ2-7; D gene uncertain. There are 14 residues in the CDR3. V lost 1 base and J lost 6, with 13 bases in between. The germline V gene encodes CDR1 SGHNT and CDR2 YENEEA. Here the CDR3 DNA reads TGTGCCAGCAGCTTAGGGGATTCCCCCGGCGAGCAGTACTTC. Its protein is CASSLGDSPGEQYF.

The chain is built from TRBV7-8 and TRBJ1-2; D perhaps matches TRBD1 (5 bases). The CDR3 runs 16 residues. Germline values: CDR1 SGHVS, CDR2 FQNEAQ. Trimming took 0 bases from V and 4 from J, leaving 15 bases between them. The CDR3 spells CASSLAPGGMGYGYTF. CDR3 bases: TGTGCCAGCAGCTTAGCGCCCGGGGGGATGGGCTATGGCTACACCTTC.

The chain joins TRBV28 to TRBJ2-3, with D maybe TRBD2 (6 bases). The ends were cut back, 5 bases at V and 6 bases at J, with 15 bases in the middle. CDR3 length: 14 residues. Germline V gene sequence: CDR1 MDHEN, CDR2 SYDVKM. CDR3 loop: CASSRTSSADTQYF. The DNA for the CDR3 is TGTGCCAGCAGTCGAACCTCTAGCGCGGATACGCAGTATTTT.